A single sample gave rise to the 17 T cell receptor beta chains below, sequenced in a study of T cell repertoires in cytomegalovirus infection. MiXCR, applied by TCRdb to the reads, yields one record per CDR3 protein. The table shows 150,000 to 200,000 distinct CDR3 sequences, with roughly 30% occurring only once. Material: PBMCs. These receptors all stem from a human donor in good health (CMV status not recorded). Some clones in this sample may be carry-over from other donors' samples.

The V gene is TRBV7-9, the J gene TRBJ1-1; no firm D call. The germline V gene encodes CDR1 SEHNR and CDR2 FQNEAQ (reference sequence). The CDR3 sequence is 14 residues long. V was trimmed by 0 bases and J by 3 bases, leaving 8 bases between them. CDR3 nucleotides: TGTGCCAGCAGCTTAGCGGACCGCGACACTGAAGCTTTCTTT. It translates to CASSLADRDTEAFF.

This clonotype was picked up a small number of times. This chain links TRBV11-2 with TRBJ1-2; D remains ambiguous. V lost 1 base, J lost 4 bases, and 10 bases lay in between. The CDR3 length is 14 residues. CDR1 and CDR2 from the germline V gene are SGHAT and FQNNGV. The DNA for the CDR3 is TGTGCCAGCAGCTTAGGTCCAGATCCCTATGGCTACACCTTC. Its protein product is CASSLGPDPYGYTF. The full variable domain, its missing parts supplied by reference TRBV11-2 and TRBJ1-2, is EAGVAQSPRYKIIEKRQSVAFWCNPISGHATLYWYQQILGQGPKLLIQFQNNGVVDDSQLPKDRFSAERLKGVDSTLKIQPAKLEDSAVYLCASSLGPDPYGYTFGSGTRLTVV.

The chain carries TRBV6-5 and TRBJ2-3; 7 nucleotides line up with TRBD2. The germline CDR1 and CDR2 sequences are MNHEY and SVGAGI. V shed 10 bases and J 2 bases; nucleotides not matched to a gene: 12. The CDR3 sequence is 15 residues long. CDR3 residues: CATALAVVNTDTQYF. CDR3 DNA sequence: TGTGCCACCGCTCTAGCGGTGGTTAACACAGATACGCAGTATTTT.

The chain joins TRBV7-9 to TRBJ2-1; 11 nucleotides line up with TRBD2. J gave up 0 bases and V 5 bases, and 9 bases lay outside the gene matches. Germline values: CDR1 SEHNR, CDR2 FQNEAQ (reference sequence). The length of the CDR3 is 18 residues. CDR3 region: CASSPSGGPTSSYNEQFF. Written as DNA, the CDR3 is TGTGCCAGCAGCCCTAGCGGGGGGCCGACGAGCTCCTACAATGAGCAGTTCTTC. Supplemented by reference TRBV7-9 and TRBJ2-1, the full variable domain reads DTGVSQNPRHKITKRGQNVTFRCDPISEHNRLYWYRQTLGQGPEFLTYFQNEAQLEKSRLLSDRFSAERPKGSFSTLEIQRTEQGDSAMYLCASSPSGGPTSSYNEQFFGPGTRLTVL.

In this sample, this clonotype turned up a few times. CDR3 region: CASSLGIGRGAQHF. The DNA of the CDR3 is TGTGCCAGCAGTTTAGGAATAGGGAGGGGAGCCCAGCATTTT. The V gene is TRBV12-3 or TRBV12-4, the J gene TRBJ1-5; weak D call: TRBD1 (5 bases). V lost 1 base, J lost 11 bases, and 15 bases lay in between. This CDR3 region has 14 residues.

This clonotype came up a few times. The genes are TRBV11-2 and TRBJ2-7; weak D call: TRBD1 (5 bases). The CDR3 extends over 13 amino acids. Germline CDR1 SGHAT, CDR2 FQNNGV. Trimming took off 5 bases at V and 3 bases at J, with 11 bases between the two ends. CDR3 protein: CASSIQTVYEQYF. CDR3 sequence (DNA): TGTGCCAGCAGCATCCAGACAGTCTACGAGCAGTACTTC.

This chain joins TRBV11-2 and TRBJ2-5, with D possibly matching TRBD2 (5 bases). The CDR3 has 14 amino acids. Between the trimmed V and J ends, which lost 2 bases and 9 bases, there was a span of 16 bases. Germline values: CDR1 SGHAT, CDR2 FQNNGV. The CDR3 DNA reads TGTGCCAGCAGCTTATCGGGTGGTGACGGGGCCCAGTACTTC. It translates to CASSLSGGDGAQYF.

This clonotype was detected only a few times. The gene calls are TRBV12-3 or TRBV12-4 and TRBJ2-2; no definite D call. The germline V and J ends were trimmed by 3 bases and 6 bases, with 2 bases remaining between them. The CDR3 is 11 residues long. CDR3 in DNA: TGTGCCAGCAGTTTCTCCGGGGAGCTGTTTTTT. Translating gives CASSFSGELFF.

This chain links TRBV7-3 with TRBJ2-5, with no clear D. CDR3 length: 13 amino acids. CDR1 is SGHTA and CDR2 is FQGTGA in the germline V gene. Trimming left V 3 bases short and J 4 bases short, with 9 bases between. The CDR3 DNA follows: TGTGCCAGCAGCTTCACCGTGGGAGAGACCCAGTACTTC. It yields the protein CASSFTVGETQYF.

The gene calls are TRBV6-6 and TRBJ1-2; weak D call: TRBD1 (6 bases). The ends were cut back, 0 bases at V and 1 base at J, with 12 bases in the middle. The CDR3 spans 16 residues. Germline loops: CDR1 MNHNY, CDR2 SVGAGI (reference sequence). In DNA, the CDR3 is TGTGCCAGCAGTTACTCGAGGGACACCTTTAACTATGGCTACACCTTC. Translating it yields CASSYSRDTFNYGYTF.

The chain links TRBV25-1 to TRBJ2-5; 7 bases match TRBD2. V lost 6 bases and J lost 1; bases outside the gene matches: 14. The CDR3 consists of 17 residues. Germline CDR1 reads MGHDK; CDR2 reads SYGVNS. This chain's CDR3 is CASSGGGSGLTQETQYF. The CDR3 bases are TGTGCCAGCAGCGGCGGGGGTAGCGGCCTTACCCAAGAGACCCAGTACTTC.

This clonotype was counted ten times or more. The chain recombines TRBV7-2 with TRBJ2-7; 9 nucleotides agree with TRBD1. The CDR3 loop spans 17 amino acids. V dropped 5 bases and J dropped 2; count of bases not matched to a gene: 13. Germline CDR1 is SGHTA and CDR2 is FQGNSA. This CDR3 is CASSRPGTGLGAYEQYF. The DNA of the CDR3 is TGTGCCAGCAGCCGTCCCGGGACAGGGCTCGGGGCCTACGAGCAGTACTTC.

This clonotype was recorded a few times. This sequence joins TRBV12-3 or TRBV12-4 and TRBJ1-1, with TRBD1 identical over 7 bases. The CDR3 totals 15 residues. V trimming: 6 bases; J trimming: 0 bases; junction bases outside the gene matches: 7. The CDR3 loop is CASSWTGPLNTEAFF. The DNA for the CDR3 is TGTGCCAGCAGCTGGACAGGACCGCTGAACACTGAAGCTTTCTTT.

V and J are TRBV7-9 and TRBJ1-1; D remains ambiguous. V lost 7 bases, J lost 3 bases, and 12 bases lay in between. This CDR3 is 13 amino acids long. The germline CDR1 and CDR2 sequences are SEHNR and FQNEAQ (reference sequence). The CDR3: CASMGNRDTEAFF. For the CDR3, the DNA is TGTGCCAGCATGGGTAATAGGGACACTGAAGCTTTCTTT.

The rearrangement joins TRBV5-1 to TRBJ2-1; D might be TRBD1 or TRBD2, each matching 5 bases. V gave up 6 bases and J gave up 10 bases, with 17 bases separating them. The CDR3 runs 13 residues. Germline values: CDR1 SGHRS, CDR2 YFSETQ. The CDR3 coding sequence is TGCGCCAGCAAACGGGACCCACCGGGCGAGCAGTTCTTC. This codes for CASKRDPPGEQFF.

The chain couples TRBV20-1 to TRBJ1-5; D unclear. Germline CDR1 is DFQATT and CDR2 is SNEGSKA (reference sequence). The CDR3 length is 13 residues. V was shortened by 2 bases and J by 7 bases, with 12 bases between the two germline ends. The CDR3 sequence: CSARPGIGQPQHF. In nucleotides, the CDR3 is TGCAGTGCTAGACCTGGGATCGGCCAGCCCCAGCATTTT.

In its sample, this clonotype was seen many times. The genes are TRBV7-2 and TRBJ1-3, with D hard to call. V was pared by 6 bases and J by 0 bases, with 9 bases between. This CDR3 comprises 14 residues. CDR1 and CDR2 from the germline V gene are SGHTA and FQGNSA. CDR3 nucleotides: TGTGCCAGCAGGGCCTTAAGCTCTGGAAACACCATATATTTT. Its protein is CASRALSSGNTIYF.